Below are 13 T cell receptor beta chains sequenced from a single sample in a study of regulatory T cells in long-lasting Graves disease. As for time point: newly diagnosed GD, antithyroid drugs for less than 3 months. Scientists built the TCR library using RNA that was extracted from PBMCs. With iRepertoire HTBI primers and Arm-PCR of CDR3 regions, TCR beta libraries were built. TCRdb independently ran MiXCR on the multiplex PCR reads; one entry per CDR3 protein. The repertoire consists of 450,000 to 600,000 distinct CDR3 sequences, with about 14% occurring once and the leading ten covering 8% to 10%. These data were also reused for a study on T cells in Graves' hyperthyroidism and ophthalmopathy.

This material consisted of peripheral blood mononuclear cells (PBMCs), taken at new diagnosis, from a patient treated with antithyroid drugs. Receptors were obtained from a young man with Graves disease.

This clonotype was observed at least ten times. In DNA, the CDR3 is TGTGCCAGCAGCTTAAAGGAGCCGAACACTGAAGCTTTCTTT. The encoded protein is CASSLKEPNTEAFF. The chain employs TRBV7-3 and TRBJ1-1, with D unresolved. Germline V gene sequence: CDR1 SGHTA, CDR2 FQGTGA. Trimming left V 1 base short and J 1 base short, with 7 bases between. The CDR3 runs 14 residues.

This clonotype has more than one count but fewer than ten. V usage is TRBV24-1 and J usage is TRBJ1-4; D call uncertain. V lost 4 bases to trimming and J lost 7 bases, with 9 bases between them. Germline CDR1 reads KGHDR; CDR2 reads SFDVKD. This CDR3 comprises 13 residues. The CDR3 DNA reads TGTGCCACCAGTGACACGGGTTCTGAAAAACTGTTTTTT. The encoded protein is CATSDTGSEKLFF.

As regards this clonotype: A much larger clone differs from this one at a single base, so this may be a read error. The gene calls are TRBV2 and TRBJ2-1, with 8 bases lining up with TRBD1. Germline V CDR1 and CDR2: SNHLY, FYNNEI. CDR3 length equals 15 residues. The V segment lost 3 bases and the J segment 10 bases; nucleotides outside the gene matches: 11. Written as DNA, the CDR3 is TGTGCCAGCAGTGAGTCTACAGGGGGGTCCTACGAGCAGTTCTTC. Its translation is CASSESTGGSYEQFF.

V gene TRBV6-2 or TRBV6-3 combines with J gene TRBJ2-1, with D possibly matching TRBD2 (5 bases). The germline V gene encodes CDR1 MNHEY and CDR2 SVGEGT. The length of the CDR3 is 15 residues. Between the trimmed V and J ends, which lost 0 bases and 9 bases, there was a span of 15 bases. The CDR3 DNA follows: TGTGCCAGCAGTTACTCGAGGGCCGACCACAGTGAGCAGTTCTTC. Translation: CASSYSRADHSEQFF.

This clonotype was recorded at least ten times. This sequence joins TRBV20-1 and TRBJ1-2; TRBD1 agrees at 10 bases. Losses at the gene ends were 6 bases for V and 8 bases for J; bases not matched to a gene: 6. Germline assignment: CDR1 DFQATT and CDR2 SNEGSKA (reference sequence). This CDR3 has 12 residues. The DNA for the CDR3 is TGCAGTGCGAGACAGGGGGCTGGCGGCTACACCTTC. Its translation is CSARQGAGGYTF.

This clonotype was recorded at least ten times. The rearrangement links TRBV5-1 to TRBJ1-1; no clear D gene. The germline V and J ends were trimmed by 4 bases and 6 bases, with 7 bases remaining between them. Germline V gives CDR1 SGHRS, CDR2 YFSETQ. This CDR3 has 11 residues. CDR3 DNA: TGCGCCAGCAGCCCCGGGGCTGAAGCTTTCTTT. Translation: CASSPGAEAFF.

This clonotype was recorded many times. J is TRBJ1-3 and V is TRBV6-1; weak D call: TRBD1 (5 bases). The ends were cut back, 4 bases at V and 2 bases at J, with 9 bases in the middle. CDR1 is MNHNS and CDR2 is SASEGT in the germline V gene. The CDR3 is 14 amino acids. The CDR3 spells CASSGQGAGNTIYF. In DNA form, the CDR3 reads TGTGCCAGCAGTGGGCAAGGGGCTGGAAACACCATATATTTT.

Comments on this clonotype: A much more abundant neighbour one base away suggests this may be a read error. The rearrangement uses TRBV12-3 or TRBV12-4 and TRBJ2-5; no clear D gene. Trimming took off 4 bases at V and 4 bases at J, with 10 bases between the two ends. This CDR3 has 13 amino acids. CDR3 bases: TGTGCCAGCAGTTCCACAGAGGCAGAGACCCAGTACTTC. This sequence encodes CASSSTEAETQYF.

Notes on this clonotype: A far more abundant clone sits one base away, making this likely a read error. The chain uses TRBV5-1 and TRBJ1-1; unclear D gene. This CDR3 is built from 14 residues. Germline V lookup: CDR1 SGHRS, CDR2 YFSETQ. The chain's CDR3 is CASSLQRYDTEAFF. CDR3 coding DNA: TGTGCCAGCAGCTTACAGAGGTACGACACTGAAGCTTTCTTT.

This clonotype has a count of ten or more. The V and J genes are TRBV29-1 and TRBJ2-3; D is possibly TRBD1 (6 bases). The germline V gene encodes CDR1 SQVTM and CDR2 ANQGSEA. The CDR3 loop spans 17 amino acids. The V end lost 3 bases, the J end lost 2 bases, and 21 bases lay between the germline ends. The CDR3 loop is CSVDVLGDRTYTDTQYF. The DNA for the CDR3 is TGCAGCGTTGATGTTTTAGGAGACAGGACGTACACAGATACGCAGTATTTT.

This clonotype was seen repeatedly, ten times or more. The chain links TRBV29-1 to TRBJ2-7; 10 bases agree with TRBD1. V was pared by 2 bases and J by 3 bases, with 7 bases of the junction left unmatched. Germline assignment: CDR1 SQVTM and CDR2 ANQGSEA. This CDR3 is 15 amino acids long. Written as DNA, the CDR3 is TGCAGCGTTGAATGGTTCCGGGACAGGGGCTACGAGCAGTACTTC. Amino acids: CSVEWFRDRGYEQYF.

This clonotype was recorded at least ten times. The chain couples TRBV27 to TRBJ2-3, with no clear D. The CDR3 is 14 residues long. Trimming left V 2 bases short and J 4 bases short, with 10 bases between. Germline V gene lookup returns CDR1 MNHEY and CDR2 SMNVEV (reference sequence). The CDR3 DNA reads TGTGCCAGCAGTTTAACCTGGCCCTCAGATACGCAGTATTTT. Its translation is CASSLTWPSDTQYF.

The table lists this clonotype with many counts. The V call is TRBV28, the J call TRBJ2-2, with unresolved D. The germline V gene encodes CDR1 MDHEN and CDR2 SYDVKM. V was trimmed by 1 base and J by 4 bases, leaving 7 bases between them. This CDR3 is 14 amino acids long. For the CDR3, the DNA is TGTGCCAGCAGTTTATCCAGTCTCACCGGGGAGCTGTTTTTT. It encodes CASSLSSLTGELFF.